These T cell receptor beta chains were read from a single sample in a study of human T cells and chemical hapten exposure. TCRdb re-analysed the RACE reads in MiXCR, keeping a single row per CDR3 protein. Here the sample spans 110,000 to 150,000 distinct CDR3 sequences, about 11% being singletons. The specimen was whole blood, collected in connection with sensitization to the hapten diphenylcyclopropenone (DPC). All receptors derive from a woman aged 50 to 60 with alopecia areata. Some clones in this sample may be carry-over from other donors' samples. The CDR3 runs from the conserved cysteine through the conserved F or W.

V gene	J gene	CDR3 protein
TRBV29-1	TRBJ2-7	CSVLRDRNEQYF
TRBV5-6	TRBJ2-4	CASSLDRFPQRGVAKNIQYF
TRBV11-2	TRBJ1-4	CASGEGPWAEKLFF
TRBV18	TRBJ2-1	CTSSLRQHDSYNEQFF
TRBV11-2	TRBJ2-7	CASRNTRTSYEQYF
TRBV7-9	TRBJ2-6	CASRGLSGANVLTF
TRBV29-1	TRBJ2-7	CSAGTGVLEQYF
TRBV7-9	TRBJ2-7	CASSYGSGSKHEQYF
TRBV3-1	TRBJ2-2	CASSQDSVTGELFF
TRBV29-1	TRBJ1-1	CSPKGPGMNTEASF
TRBV20-1	TRBJ2-3	CSAHALDTQYF
TRBV29-1	TRBJ2-3	CSVVLTDTQYF
TRBV11-2	TRBJ2-1	CASSSAGQGRNEQFF
TRBV6-5	TRBJ2-2	CATTTVNTGELFF
TRBV10-1	TRBJ1-3	CASSPGRSGNTIYF
TRBV14	TRBJ2-1	CASSQGSRYNEQFF
TRBV9	TRBJ2-1	CASSRTRNEQFF
TRBV18	TRBJ1-5	CASSTGQLSNQPQHF